This T cell receptor (beta chain) was observed in a study of identical twins. Study-wide results and limits: Modelling underestimated the level of out-of-frame TCR alpha sharing observed in monozygotic twins. Zero-insertion findings could be partly confounded by invariant cells (MAIT and iNKT cells). Twins showed weaker excess sharing in their beta out-of-frame sequences.

This CDR3 contains 13 residues. V was clipped by 3 bases and J by 2 bases; unmatched bases: 3. Germline CDR1 DFQATT, CDR2 SNEGSKA (reference sequence). A universal primer site was created by template switching, with the cDNA bearing unique molecular identifiers. Each CDR3 protein is one row after TCRdb ran MiXCR on the 5' RACE reads. The repertoire includes a few hundred thousand distinct CDR3 sequences, 24% of them detected once, and 2.9% sits in the top ten. This clonotype was recorded many times. The antigen is undetermined. These records were also assigned to another study, of T cells expressing NK-cell markers.

Sequenced sample: CD4+ T cells sorted from blood. The receptor was isolated from a woman under 30 in good health. This chain joins TRBV20-1 and TRBJ2-5; 7 bases fit TRBD2. CDR3 bases: TGCAGTGCTAGCGCGGGAGCTCAAGAGACCCAGTACTTC. Protein sequence: CSASAGAQETQYF.